Listed here are 13 T cell receptor beta chains from one sample, sequenced in a study of Graves' ophthalmopathy and Graves' hyperthyroidism. Scientists amplified the TCR beta CDR3 regions from RNA transcripts. First-round RT-PCR relied on HTBI primers, and a second-round multiplex PCR came next. A single record per CDR3 protein comes from TCRdb applying MiXCR to the multiplex PCR reads. The sample carries hundreds of thousands of distinct CDR3 sequences, about 47% recorded once. Sequenced: peripheral blood. The receptors were gathered from an adult man with Graves' ophthalmopathy.

The V and J genes are TRBV25-1 and TRBJ2-2; perhaps D is TRBD1 or TRBD2 (6 bases each). Germline CDR1 reads MGHDK; CDR2 reads SYGVNS. V lost 4 bases and J 4 bases, leaving 13 bases between the germline ends. The CDR3 covers 15 residues. This chain's CDR3 is CASSVGRGGTGELFF. The CDR3 nucleotides read TGTGCCAGCAGTGTAGGCAGGGGAGGCACCGGGGAGCTGTTTTTT. Looking up the rest from reference TRBV25-1 and TRBJ2-2 gives the full variable domain: EADIYQTPRYLVIGTGKKITLECSQTMGHDKMYWYQQDPGMELHLIHYSYGVNSTEKGDLSSESTVSRIRTEHFPLTLESARPSHTSQYLCASSVGRGGTGELFFGEGSRLTVL.

This clonotype was seen more than once but under ten times. The chain uses TRBV29-1 and TRBJ1-1; 9 bases align to TRBD1. J lost 3 bases, V lost 7 bases, and 6 bases had no gene match. Germline V CDR1 and CDR2: SQVTM, ANQGSEA. The CDR3 covers 13 residues. The CDR3 DNA sequence: TGCAGCGCCCCGACAGGGGGTTACACTGAAGCTTTCTTT. It is translated as CSAPTGGYTEAFF.

The chain employs TRBV4-1 and TRBJ2-5, with D uncertain. Germline V gene lookup returns CDR1 MGHRA and CDR2 YSYEKL. The CDR3 has 12 residues. V was pared by 6 bases and J by 1 base, with 6 bases between. CDR3 nucleotides: TGCGCCAGCAGGTCCGGCCAAGAGACCCAGTACTTC. Its translation: CASRSGQETQYF.

The chain links TRBV11-3 to TRBJ1-1; no definite D call. This CDR3 spans 12 amino acids. V gave up 7 bases and J gave up 1 base, with 7 bases separating them. Germline CDR1 reads SGHNT; CDR2 reads YENEEA. As DNA, the CDR3 is TGTGCCAGCATACCCCCGAACACTGAAGCTTTCTTT. Its translation is CASIPPNTEAFF.

The chain employs TRBV25-1 and TRBJ2-7; D is ambiguous. V gave up 2 bases and J gave up 6 bases, with 5 bases separating them. This CDR3 has 11 amino acids. Germline CDR1 MGHDK, CDR2 SYGVNS. CDR3: CASSELAEQYF. CDR3 nucleotide sequence: TGTGCCAGCAGTGAACTGGCCGAGCAGTACTTC.

The V call is TRBV29-1, the J call TRBJ2-5; D could derive from TRBD1 or TRBD2 (5 bases each). The DNA matches TRBJ2-1 better at its end, which makes the J call doubtful. CDR3 size: 13 residues. Germline CDR1 SQVTM, CDR2 ANQGSEA. CDR3 DNA sequence: TGCAGCGTTCGGGACCCAGGAGACAATGAGCAGTTCTTC. Its translation: CSVRDPGDNEQFF.

The rearrangement joins TRBV12-3 or TRBV12-4 to TRBJ2-7; the D is unclear. The CDR3 length is 13 residues. V lost 2 bases and J lost 5, with 10 bases in between. CDR3 nucleotides: TGTGCCAGCAGTTTATTTAGTAACCACGAGCAGTACTTC. It is translated as CASSLFSNHEQYF.

The chain recombines TRBV2 with TRBJ1-2; 8 bases are a match to TRBD1. CDR3 size: 15 residues. V dropped 6 bases and J dropped 4; count of bases not matched to a gene: 10. The germline CDR1 and CDR2 sequences are SNHLY and FYNNEI. CDR3 sequence (DNA): TGTGCCAGCAGGGATAACAGGGGGTCGTCCTATGGCTACACCTTC. It specifies CASRDNRGSSYGYTF.

This chain uses TRBV12-3 or TRBV12-4 with TRBJ1-5, with 9 bases matching TRBD1. This CDR3 contains 15 residues. Unmatched junction bases numbered 5, after V lost 6 bases and J lost 2 bases. CDR3 in amino acids: CASRRTGEGNQPQHF. The CDR3 bases are TGTGCCAGCAGGCGGACAGGGGAAGGCAATCAGCCCCAGCATTTT.

The chain combines TRBV7-9 with TRBJ1-1; no firm D call. Germline CDR1 reads SEHNR; CDR2 reads FQNEAQ (reference sequence). This CDR3 has 15 residues. The V end was cut by 5 bases, the J end by 4 bases, with 17 bases between. In nucleotides, the CDR3 is TGTGCCAGCAGCCCAAACCGGGGTGAGGGCACTGAAGCTTTCTTT. Protein: CASSPNRGEGTEAFF.

The chain couples TRBV7-8 to TRBJ2-7, with D possibly matching TRBD2 (6 bases). The germline gives CDR1 SGHVS, CDR2 FQNEAQ. With 8 bases removed from V and 0 bases from J, the gap between germline ends came to 14 bases. The CDR3 extends over 14 amino acids. CDR3 DNA sequence: TGTGCCAGCTCAAGGGAGGCGAGCTCCTACGAGCAGTACTTC. As protein: CASSREASSYEQYF.

The chain uses TRBV6-4 and TRBJ2-2, with D unclear. The CDR3 extends over 14 amino acids. With 2 bases removed from V and 8 bases from J, the gap between germline ends came to 12 bases. Germline V gives CDR1 MRHNA, CDR2 SNTAGT. CDR3 nucleotides: TGTGCCAGCAGTGACAGATCGTCGGGTGGGGAGCTGTTTTTT. Translation gives CASSDRSSGGELFF.

The gene calls are TRBV11-2 and TRBJ2-7; tentatively, D is TRBD1 (5 bases). Trimming took off 0 bases at V and 7 bases at J, with 16 bases between the two ends. This CDR3 is 15 amino acids long. The germline gives CDR1 SGHAT, CDR2 FQNNGV. The CDR3 is CASSLETVSQSEQYF. The CDR3 nucleotides read TGTGCCAGCAGCTTAGAGACAGTTTCCCAGTCGGAGCAGTACTTC.